These 30 T cell receptor beta chains were all obtained from the same sample, sequenced in a study of early T cells in non-severe SARS-CoV-2 infection. TCRdb re-derived calls from the 5' RACE reads in MiXCR, one entry per CDR3 protein. The sample lists under 85,000 distinct CDR3 sequences; about an eighth were seen once. This specimen consisted of whole blood, obtained at baseline. These receptors were collected from an adult who was a healthcare worker with PCR-confirmed SARS-CoV-2 infection or an uninfected control (not recorded which).

This clonotype came up many times. The chain recombines TRBV7-2 with TRBJ2-1, with D maybe TRBD2 (5 bases). Trimming stripped 8 bases from V and 4 bases from J, with 12 bases between. From germline, CDR1 is SGHTA and CDR2 FQGNSA. This CDR3 has 13 amino acids. In DNA, the CDR3 is TGTGCCAGCGGCCCCCGGGGATACAATGAGCAGTTCTTC. Its protein product is CASGPRGYNEQFF.

V is TRBV3-1 and J is TRBJ2-7; 7 nucleotides agree with TRBD1. CDR3 length: 14 amino acids. V lost 2 bases to trimming and J lost 2 bases; unmatched junction nucleotides: 3. Germline CDR1 LGHDT, CDR2 YNNKEL (reference sequence). The CDR3 DNA sequence: TGTGCCAGCAGCCAATCCGGGACAGCCTACGAGCAGTACTTC. Amino acids: CASSQSGTAYEQYF.

The chain employs TRBV6-1 and TRBJ2-5, with D perhaps TRBD1 (6 bases). The germline V gene has CDR1 MNHNS and CDR2 SASEGT. This CDR3 is 13 amino acids long. The ends were cut back, 7 bases at V and 0 bases at J, with 9 bases in the middle. CDR3 nucleotides: TGTGCCAGCAATACAGGGAACCAAGAGACCCAGTACTTC. Its translation is CASNTGNQETQYF.

This sequence joins TRBV6-2 or TRBV6-3 and TRBJ2-4, with D uncertain. This CDR3 has 13 residues. The V end lost 7 bases, the J end lost 0 bases, and 7 bases lay between the germline ends. CDR1 is MNHEY and CDR2 is SVGEGT in the germline V gene. The DNA of the CDR3 is TGTGCCAGCATGTCCCTAGCCAAAAACATTCAGTACTTC. The encoded protein is CASMSLAKNIQYF.

The chain is built from TRBV5-1 and TRBJ2-7, with D possibly TRBD2 on 6 matching bases. The CDR3 has 15 amino acids. V lost 3 bases to trimming and J lost 0 bases, with 13 bases between them. The germline V gene has CDR1 SGHRS and CDR2 YFSETQ. DNA of the CDR3: TGCGCCAGCAGCTCCGGAGGGGCTGACTCCTACGAGCAGTACTTC. Translation: CASSSGGADSYEQYF.

With respect to this clonotype: One junction end does not reproduce the germline sequence, and a read error may be involved. The chain couples TRBV6-2 or TRBV6-3 to TRBJ2-3, with D perhaps matching TRBD2 (6 bases). Per the germline V gene, CDR1 is MNHEY and CDR2 is SVGEGT. This CDR3 is built from 16 residues. The DNA for the CDR3 is TGTGCCAGCAGTTACCGGCTTGGGGGGAGCACAGATACGCGGTATTTT. This sequence encodes CASSYRLGGSTDTRYF.

The chain recombines TRBV5-6 with TRBJ2-7; 9 nucleotides align to TRBD2. After removal of 2 bases from V and 5 bases from J, the junction contained 20 bases not matched to a gene. Germline CDR1 is SGHDT and CDR2 is YYEEEE. This CDR3 spans 19 amino acids. CDR3 coding DNA: TGTGCCAGCAGCTTTCAGGGACTCGTCGCGGGAGGGCCGGCTCACGAGCAGTACTTC. Translation: CASSFQGLVAGGPAHEQYF. Filled out from reference TRBV5-6 and TRBJ2-7, the complete variable domain reads DAGVTQSPTHLIKTRGQQVTLRCSPKSGHDTVSWYQQALGQGPQFIFQYYEEEERQRGNFPDRFSGHQFPNYSSELNVNALLLGDSALYLCASSFQGLVAGGPAHEQYFGPGTRLTVT.

The V and J genes are TRBV10-3 and TRBJ2-2; tentative D call: TRBD2 (6 bases). The CDR3 is made up of 17 amino acids. The ends were cut back, 0 bases at V and 1 base at J, with 12 bases in the middle. Germline CDR1 reads ENHRY; CDR2 reads SYGVKD. In DNA, the CDR3 is TGTGCCATCAGTGAGTCGAGGATTAGCGGGAACACCGGGGAGCTGTTTTTT. Its translation: CAISESRISGNTGELFF.

This clonotype was picked up a small number of times. The J gene is TRBJ2-7, the V gene TRBV12-3 or TRBV12-4; 9 positions match TRBD2. J lost 6 bases, V lost 2 bases, and 14 bases had no gene match. CDR3 length: 17 residues. The CDR3 sequence: CASSLTRIGGRAPEQYF. The CDR3 DNA reads TGTGCCAGCAGTTTAACCCGTATTGGCGGGAGGGCCCCCGAGCAGTACTTC.

This clonotype was seen ten or more times. This sequence joins TRBV5-1 and TRBJ1-2, with 7 positions matching TRBD1. The CDR3 runs 14 residues. The germline gives CDR1 SGHRS, CDR2 YFSETQ. The junction had 10 bases not matched to a gene; V was cut back by 6 bases and J by 5 bases. CDR3 amino acids: CASTTGTDLYGYTF. The DNA of the CDR3 is TGCGCCAGCACGACCGGGACAGACCTTTATGGCTACACCTTC.

CDR3 sequence (DNA): TGTGCCAGCAGCCATTTCCGGGGCAGGGGGGCCTACGAGCAGTACTTC. Translated, it gives CASSHFRGRGAYEQYF. The chain uses TRBV3-1 and TRBJ2-7; D is possibly TRBD1 (7 bases). This CDR3 is built from 16 residues. Germline V gene lookup returns CDR1 LGHDT and CDR2 YNNKEL (reference sequence). The V end was cut by 3 bases, the J end by 2 bases, with 17 bases between.

In its sample, this clonotype was seen a few times. The chain couples TRBV6-5 to TRBJ2-2; either TRBD1 or TRBD2 may fit D (6 bases each). V dropped 5 bases and J dropped 6 bases, with 10 bases sitting between them. The CDR3 covers 13 residues. Germline values: CDR1 MNHEY, CDR2 SVGAGI. DNA for the CDR3: TGTGCCAGCAGTCCCCGGGGGCCCGGGGAGCTGTTTTTT. It specifies CASSPRGPGELFF.

In its sample, this clonotype was seen many times. The rearrangement uses TRBV11-2 and TRBJ2-5; D is uncertain. Germline V CDR1 and CDR2: SGHAT, FQNNGV. Trimming left V 7 bases short and J 1 base short, with 16 bases between. This CDR3 has 15 residues. The CDR3 DNA follows: TGTGCCAGCAACTACGCCGGATACGGCCAAGAGACCCAGTACTTC. It is translated as CASNYAGYGQETQYF. The full variable domain, completed using reference TRBV11-2 and TRBJ2-5, is EAGVAQSPRYKIIEKRQSVAFWCNPISGHATLYWYQQILGQGPKLLIQFQNNGVVDDSQLPKDRFSAERLKGVDSTLKIQPAKLEDSAVYLCASNYAGYGQETQYFGPGTRLLVL.

This clonotype showed up just a few times. The rearrangement uses TRBV6-1 and TRBJ2-5; D gene uncertain. Trimming removed 2 bases from V and 2 bases from J, with 9 bases in between. The length of the CDR3 is 14 residues. Germline V gene lookup returns CDR1 MNHNS and CDR2 SASEGT. The CDR3 loop is CASSEIGIQETQYF. CDR3 nucleotide sequence: TGTGCCAGCAGTGAAATAGGCATTCAAGAGACCCAGTACTTC.

In its sample, this clonotype was seen a few times. The genes are TRBV10-3 and TRBJ2-7; the match to TRBD1 covers 7 bases. Germline V lookup: CDR1 ENHRY, CDR2 SYGVKD. The CDR3 is 17 residues long. Trimming removed 2 bases from V and 4 bases from J; junction bases left unmatched: 14. The CDR3 DNA reads as TGTGCCATCAGTGAGACCAGACAGGGCCTATTGGTATACGAGCAGTACTTC. This encodes CAISETRQGLLVYEQYF.

A remark on this clonotype: A much more abundant neighbour one base away suggests this may be a read error. Written as DNA, the CDR3 is TGCGGCAGCAGCTTGGAGGGGACCTACGAGCAGTACTTC. It yields the protein CGSSLEGTYEQYF. The J gene is TRBJ2-7, the V gene TRBV5-1; D perhaps matches TRBD2 (6 bases). Per germline, CDR1 SGHRS and CDR2 YFSETQ. The CDR3 covers 13 residues.

The CDR3, as DNA: TGTGCCAGCAGTATACCGGGACAGGGGTCCGAGCAGTACTTC. Its translation is CASSIPGQGSEQYF. V usage is TRBV6-2 or TRBV6-3 and J usage is TRBJ2-7, with 10 bases lining up with TRBD1. Germline lookup yields CDR1 MNHEY and CDR2 SVGEGT. The trim removed 5 bases at V and 6 bases at J, leaving 7 bases unmatched. The CDR3 loop spans 14 amino acids.

The chain has TRBV7-2 and TRBJ2-2, with unresolved D. The germline V gene has CDR1 SGHTA and CDR2 FQGNSA. V lost 2 bases and J lost 1, with 8 bases in between. This CDR3 has 15 amino acids. The DNA of the CDR3 is TGTGCCAGCAGCTTACGGATCCAGAACACCGGGGAGCTGTTTTTT. Amino acid sequence: CASSLRIQNTGELFF. Together with reference TRBV7-2 and TRBJ2-2, the CDR3 gives the full variable domain: GAGVSQSPSNKVTEKGKDVELRCDPISGHTALYWYRQSLGQGLEFLIYFQGNSAPDKSGLPSDRFSAERTGGSVSTLTIQRTQQEDSAVYLCASSLRIQNTGELFFGEGSRLTVL.

The rearrangement joins TRBV5-1 to TRBJ2-5; possibly TRBD1 for D (5 bases). CDR1 is SGHRS and CDR2 is YFSETQ in the germline V gene. V was cut by 7 bases and J by 7 bases, with 11 bases left in between. The CDR3 spans 11 residues. CDR3 coding DNA: TGCGCCAGCCGCGTAGGGGCGACCCAGTACTTC. As protein: CASRVGATQYF.

In this sample, this clonotype turned up a few times. The chain has TRBV7-3 and TRBJ2-1; tentatively, D is TRBD1 or TRBD2 (5 bases each). This CDR3 region has 14 residues. Trimming cost V 5 bases and J 5 bases, with 13 bases left between them. From germline, CDR1 is SGHTA and CDR2 FQGTGA. In DNA form, the CDR3 reads TGTGCCAGCAGCCTCAACCGGGGACACAATGAGCAGTTCTTC. This sequence encodes CASSLNRGHNEQFF.

This clonotype came up a few times. This sequence joins TRBV10-3 and TRBJ2-7, with a weak D call TRBD2 (6 bases). V was trimmed by 3 bases and J by 3 bases, leaving 12 bases between them. Germline V gene sequence: CDR1 ENHRY, CDR2 SYGVKD. The CDR3 totals 14 residues. The CDR3 loop reads CAISDGGPLYEQYF. The CDR3 DNA is TGTGCCATCAGTGATGGAGGGCCCCTCTACGAGCAGTACTTC.

The chain combines TRBV19 with TRBJ2-5; TRBD2 matches 7 bases. Germline V lookup: CDR1 LNHDA, CDR2 SQIVND (reference sequence). The V and J ends lost 3 bases and 1 base, in that order; junction bases with no gene match: 2. The CDR3 has 14 residues. The CDR3 reads CASSISGIQETQYF. The DNA for the CDR3 is TGTGCCAGTAGTATCAGCGGGATCCAAGAGACCCAGTACTTC.

This clonotype was observed a handful of times. V and J are TRBV24-1 and TRBJ2-5; possibly TRBD1 for D (6 bases). The CDR3 contains 15 residues. Per the germline V gene, CDR1 is KGHDR and CDR2 is SFDVKD. Trimming removed 3 bases at V and 2 bases at J, with 12 bases between. The CDR3 DNA follows: TGTGCCACCAGTGATCCGCAGGGGCGACAAGAGACCCAGTACTTC. This codes for CATSDPQGRQETQYF.

This clonotype has a handful of counts. The gene calls are TRBV20-1 and TRBJ2-1, with 9 nucleotides matching TRBD2. Looked up from germline, CDR1 is DFQATT and CDR2 is SNEGSKA (reference sequence). The CDR3 length is 14 residues. Unmatched junction bases numbered 6, after V lost 4 bases and J lost 5 bases. The CDR3 here is CSAKSGGPDNEQFF. DNA for the CDR3: TGCAGTGCTAAAAGCGGGGGGCCCGACAATGAGCAGTTCTTC.

There are a few counts of this clonotype. V and J are TRBV6-2 or TRBV6-3 and TRBJ2-3; TRBD1 matches 8 bases. The CDR3 runs 14 residues. V dropped 6 bases and J dropped 6; count of bases not matched to a gene: 8. CDR1 MNHEY and CDR2 SVGEGT come from the germline V gene. Here the CDR3 DNA reads TGTGCCAGCAGGCTCAGACAGGGGATGGATACGCAGTATTTT. This encodes CASRLRQGMDTQYF.

The table lists this clonotype with many counts. The chain combines TRBV6-2 or TRBV6-3 with TRBJ2-1; D remains ambiguous. V lost 2 bases, J lost 6 bases, and 11 bases lay in between. Germline V CDR1 and CDR2: MNHEY, SVGEGT. The CDR3 length is 14 residues. CDR3 protein: CASSYRTVINEQFF. CDR3 DNA sequence: TGTGCCAGCAGTTACCGGACGGTTATCAATGAGCAGTTCTTC.

This clonotype showed up just a few times. The rearrangement links TRBV29-1 to TRBJ2-3, with 9 bases identical to TRBD2. The CDR3 length is 13 residues. The germline gives CDR1 SQVTM, CDR2 ANQGSEA. V was pared by 1 base and J by 5 bases, with 1 base of the junction left unmatched. The CDR3 bases are TGCAGCGTTGAAGCAGCGGGGGGAGATACGCAGTATTTT. Its protein is CSVEAAGGDTQYF.

This clonotype was recorded many times. The gene calls are TRBV5-1 and TRBJ2-6; D is ambiguous. The V gene's germline CDR1 is SGHRS and CDR2 YFSETQ. The CDR3 has 15 amino acids. V was trimmed by 0 bases and J by 2 bases, leaving 6 bases between them. Here the CDR3 DNA reads TGCGCCAGCAGCTTGGGTCCTACTGGGGCCAACGTCCTGACTTTC. Residues: CASSLGPTGANVLTF.

This clonotype was recorded a few times. The V call is TRBV2, the J call TRBJ2-7, with D unclear. Germline CDR1 and CDR2: SNHLY and FYNNEI. The CDR3 runs 14 residues. Between the trimmed V and J ends, which lost 7 bases and 0 bases, there was a span of 13 bases. The CDR3 DNA sequence: TGTGCCAGCAAAGGTTCTTCAAACTCCTACGAGCAGTACTTC. Amino acid sequence: CASKGSSNSYEQYF.

This chain uses TRBV4-2 with TRBJ2-4; D is possibly TRBD2 (5 bases). The CDR3 extends over 17 amino acids. Germline-derived CDR1 and CDR2 are LGHNA and YNFKEQ. V lost 2 bases and J 3 bases, leaving 17 bases between the germline ends. The CDR3 DNA follows: TGTGCCAGCAGCCAATTCGGACTGCCGTCGGTCAAAAACATTCAGTACTTC. This sequence encodes CASSQFGLPSVKNIQYF.